The next 18 T cell receptor beta chains were all read from a single sample in a study of blood T cell repertoires in COVID-19. TCRdb keeps only in-frame clones here, not all; method: immunoSEQ multiplex PCR. The sample shows tens of thousands of clones, approximately 84% of them seen only once. The sequenced sample consisted of peripheral blood. These receptors all come from a man aged 45-65 years with COVID-19, enrolled during active disease.

J is TRBJ2-3 and V is TRBV2; TRBD2 is a possible D gene (5 bases). This CDR3 contains 14 residues. CDR1 and CDR2 from the germline V gene are SNHLY and FYNNEI. V lost 4 bases and J lost 0, with 8 bases in between. The CDR3 DNA reads TGTGCCAGCAGTGTGAGAGGGAGCACAGATACGCAGTATTTT. This sequence encodes CASSVRGSTDTQYF.

The chain couples TRBV3-1 (or the pseudogene TRBV3-2) to TRBJ1-2; possible D gene TRBD1, 6 bases. This CDR3 has 15 residues. Germline V gene lookup returns CDR1 LGHDT and CDR2 YNNKEL (reference sequence). V gave up 2 bases and J gave up 3 bases, with 13 bases separating them. CDR3 DNA sequence: TGTGCCAGCAGCCAATTACAGGGATTGTACTATGGCTACACCTTC. Protein sequence: CASSQLQGLYYGYTF.

The chain uses TRBV7-6 and TRBJ2-7, with 9 bases identical to TRBD2. Germline-derived CDR1 and CDR2 are SGHVS and FNYEAQ. This CDR3 contains 17 residues. Trimming took 1 base from V and 1 from J; bases not matched to a gene: 8. The CDR3 loop is CASSLGVAGAGSYEQYF. Here the CDR3 DNA reads TGTGCCAGCAGCTTAGGGGTAGCGGGGGCGGGGTCCTACGAGCAGTACTTC.

This chain joins TRBV7-9 and TRBJ1-6; maybe TRBD1 (5 bases). V was shortened by 5 bases and J by 11 bases, with 10 bases between the two germline ends. The CDR3 consists of 12 residues. Germline CDR1 is SEHNR and CDR2 is FQNEAQ (reference sequence). The CDR3 sequence: CASSAGSPPLHF. The CDR3 DNA reads as TGTGCCAGCAGCGCAGGGTCGCCACCCCTCCACTTT.

The chain recombines TRBV27 with TRBJ2-5; the D gene is possibly TRBD2 (6 bases). This CDR3 region has 13 residues. Per germline, CDR1 MNHEY and CDR2 SMNVEV (reference sequence). Trimming stripped 8 bases from V and 5 bases from J, with 15 bases between. This CDR3 is CASAAEEGETQYF. The CDR3 coding sequence is TGTGCCAGCGCGGCAGAGGAGGGGGAGACCCAGTACTTC.

This chain uses TRBV19 with TRBJ2-5, with 8 positions matching TRBD2. The CDR3 contains 13 residues. Germline V gene data show CDR1 as LNHDA and CDR2 as SQIVND (reference sequence). V lost 2 bases, J lost 5 bases, and 1 base stayed unmatched. This CDR3 is CASSIREGETQYF. The CDR3 bases are TGTGCCAGTAGTATACGGGAGGGGGAGACCCAGTACTTC. The full variable domain, in which reference TRBV19 and TRBJ2-5 provide the parts outside the CDR3, is DGGITQSPKYLFRKEGQNVTLSCEQNLNHDAMYWYRQDPGQGLRLIYYSQIVNDFQKGDIAEGYSVSREKKESFPLTVTSAQKNPTAFYLCASSIREGETQYFGPGTRLLVL.

V is TRBV5-4 and J is TRBJ2-1; no firm D call. Germline CDR1 is SGHNT and CDR2 is YYREEE (reference sequence). This CDR3 has 16 residues. Trimming cost V 3 bases and J 0 bases, with 13 bases left between them. The CDR3 DNA reads as TGTGCCAGCAGCTACGGGTCGCCCGGCTCCTACAATGAGCAGTTCTTC. Protein sequence: CASSYGSPGSYNEQFF.

V gene TRBV19 combines with J gene TRBJ2-5, with 7 bases lining up with TRBD1. The germline gives CDR1 LNHDA, CDR2 SQIVND (reference sequence). Trimming cost V 4 bases and J 2 bases; bases outside gene matches: 19. The CDR3 is 19 amino acids. The CDR3 DNA follows: TGTGCCAGTAGTAAACCCGGGACAGAGGCCCTCACAATTCAAGAGACCCAGTACTTC. This sequence encodes CASSKPGTEALTIQETQYF.

V and J are TRBV6-5 and TRBJ1-4; D is ambiguous. CDR3 length equals 15 residues. The germline V gene encodes CDR1 MNHEY and CDR2 SVGAGI. V lost 5 bases and J 0 bases, leaving 10 bases between the germline ends. CDR3 nucleotide sequence: TGTGCCAGCAGTCCCCTGGCCGCAACTAATGAAAAACTGTTTTTT. Translation: CASSPLAATNEKLFF.

The V gene is TRBV5-1, the J gene TRBJ1-4; 10 nucleotides align to TRBD1. The germline gives CDR1 SGHRS, CDR2 YFSETQ. The CDR3 extends over 15 amino acids. The ends lost 3 bases at V and 4 bases at J; junction bases unmatched: 3. The CDR3 DNA follows: TGCGCCAGCAGCTCGGGACAGGGGCTTAATGAAAAACTGTTTTTT. Protein sequence: CASSSGQGLNEKLFF.

The chain couples TRBV30 to TRBJ2-3; D remains ambiguous. This CDR3 has 15 amino acids. Germline loops: CDR1 GTSNPN, CDR2 SVGIG (reference sequence). V was clipped by 5 bases and J by 6 bases, with 21 bases between them. In DNA form, the CDR3 reads TGTGCCTGGGGCGCCATCGGGTCTGCTCTGGATACGCAGTATTTT. It codes for CAWGAIGSALDTQYF.

This clone was counted only a few times. The V gene is TRBV6-5, the J gene TRBJ1-5; tentative D call: TRBD1 (6 bases). There are 15 residues in the CDR3. Germline CDR1 MNHEY, CDR2 SVGAGI. V gave up 4 bases and J gave up 1 base, with 11 bases separating them. The CDR3 region is CASSLNRVSNQPQHF. The CDR3 DNA sequence: TGTGCCAGCAGTTTGAACAGGGTAAGCAATCAGCCCCAGCATTTT.

This chain uses TRBV13 with TRBJ2-3; 11 nucleotides agree with TRBD1. The junction had 11 bases not matched to a gene; V was cut back by 7 bases and J by 5 bases. CDR3 length equals 16 residues. Germline V gene data show CDR1 as PRHDT and CDR2 as FYEKMQ (reference sequence). CDR3 coding DNA: TGTGCCAGCAACTCCGGGACAGGGGGGCGACAAGATACGCAGTATTTT. It is translated as CASNSGTGGRQDTQYF.

The chain couples TRBV11-1 to TRBJ2-5, with D possibly matching TRBD2 (6 bases). In germline, CDR1 is SGHAT, CDR2 FQDESV (reference sequence). V gave up 6 bases and J gave up 1 base, with 18 bases separating them. CDR3 length equals 16 residues. As DNA, the CDR3 is TGTGCCAGCAGTTCGAGACTAGTCGGGGTCCAAGAGACCCAGTACTTC. It is translated as CASSSRLVGVQETQYF.

The gene calls are TRBV30 and TRBJ2-2; TRBD1 aligns across 7 bases. Germline V CDR1 and CDR2: GTSNPN, SVGIG (reference sequence). J was trimmed by 0 bases and V by 1 base; bases with no gene match: 2. The CDR3 is 15 amino acids. CDR3 bases: TGTGCCTGGAGTGGTACAGGGGCGAACACCGGGGAGCTGTTTTTT. It yields the protein CAWSGTGANTGELFF.

The CDR3 DNA follows: TGTGCCAGCAGTTCACGAGCTTTTTTCTACACTGAAGCTTTCTTT. Translation gives CASSSRAFFYTEAFF. The rearrangement links TRBV6-2 or TRBV6-3 to TRBJ1-1, with D uncertain. The CDR3 is 15 residues long. Deletions cut 4 bases from V and 3 bases from J, with 15 bases between. Germline V gene data show CDR1 as MNHEY and CDR2 as SVGEGT.

The chain joins TRBV5-1 to TRBJ2-7, with 15 bases lining up with TRBD2. The CDR3 has 15 residues. CDR1 is SGHRS, CDR2 YFSETQ, per germline. Trimming at V came to 4 bases and at J to 7 bases, leaving 6 bases not matched to a gene. In DNA, the CDR3 is TGCGCCAGCAGCCCGGGGACTAGCGGGGGGCTTGAGCAGTACTTC. Translated, it gives CASSPGTSGGLEQYF.

The genes are TRBV14 and TRBJ2-3, with a weak D call TRBD2 (6 bases). The CDR3 length is 16 residues. Trimming left V 3 bases short and J 1 base short, with 14 bases between. Germline V gives CDR1 SGHDN, CDR2 FVKESK. The CDR3: CASSQDYPLGTDTQYF. The CDR3 DNA sequence: TGTGCCAGCAGCCAGGACTATCCCTTGGGCACAGATACGCAGTATTTT.